The entry below describes one TCR beta chain. What it binds is unknown. The sample is drawn from a study of shared clonotypes between healthy human individuals. Study-level findings and limits: Although depth was large, rarefaction showed that sequencing of the sorted subsets was incomplete. A reduction in generation probabilities was seen for non-shared clonotypes relative to those shared by all four donors. Sequencing depth was a factor that was expected to affect clonotype sharing among donors.

Trimming pared 5 bases from V and 6 bases from J, leaving 11 bases between. The length of the CDR3 is 11 residues. Germline V gene data show CDR1 as DFQATT and CDR2 as SNEGSKA (reference sequence). Authors' analysis steps: In the immunoSEQ data, sequences were junction-only and lacked quality scores, so filtering differed. Clones were sequenced by immunoSEQ multiplex PCR, and TCRdb holds only the in-frame ones, with some missing. V and J calls and clone size follow that table, whereas D and trimming were derived from the DNA. The repertoire includes roughly 2.5 million clones, approximately 94% of them detected once, and around 0.14% sits in the top ten.

Sequenced material: naive CD4+ T cells sorted from blood. Sample subset: CD45RA+ positively selected. The sequence was collected from a man aged 18 to 35 in good health. This chain uses TRBV20-1 with TRBJ2-7; D is uncertain. The CDR3 DNA follows: TGCAGTGCTCCTTCCCCCTCCGAGCAGTACTTC. Protein sequence: CSAPSPSEQYF.